This T cell receptor (beta chain) was observed in a study of T cell responses to AZD1222 COVID-19 vaccine. TCRdb keeps only in-frame clones here, not all; method: immunoSEQ multiplex PCR. The table shows about 120,000 clones, with 85% to 90% occurring only once. CDR1 is LNHDA, CDR2 SQIVND, per germline (reference sequence). This CDR3 is built from 14 residues. V lost 6 bases to trimming and J lost 10 bases; unmatched junction nucleotides: 9. The chain is built from TRBV19 and TRBJ1-6, with 7 bases identical to TRBD1. The specimen comprised peripheral blood, sampled 28 days after the second AZD1222 dose. The clonotype comes from an adult who received the AZD1222 COVID-19 vaccine. The CDR3 spells CASSLTGVRSPLHF. The CDR3 DNA reads as TGTGCCAGTAGCCTAACAGGGGTTAGGTCACCCCTCCACTTT.